One sample yielded the 18 T cell receptor beta chains listed below, sequenced in a study of OX40 agonist ivuxolimab in advanced cancers. The table came from immunoSEQ multiplex PCR; TCRdb's copy has only in-frame clones and leaves some out. The sample shows roughly 45,000 clones, 85% to 95% of them seen only once. Sequenced material: CD4+ or CD8+ T cells sorted from blood, taken in a trial of the OX40 agonist ivuxolimab. These TCRs come from an adult with an advanced solid tumor such as melanoma, head and neck, liver or kidney cancer.

Remarks on this clone: The sample contains more than one DNA sequence encoding this CDR3. This chain uses TRBV19 with TRBJ2-1, with D possibly matching TRBD2 (7 bases). The V gene lost 8 bases and the J gene lost 4 bases, with 15 bases spanning the gap. The CDR3 sequence is 14 residues long. Per the germline V gene, CDR1 is LNHDA and CDR2 is SQIVND (reference sequence). CDR3 bases: TGTGCCAGTTCTTGGGGGGGACAATACAATGAGCAGTTCTTC. Its protein is CASSWGGQYNEQFF.

The V and J genes are TRBV6-5 and TRBJ2-7, with D unresolved. Deletions cut 0 bases from V and 0 bases from J, with 3 bases between. This CDR3 has 13 residues. Germline V CDR1 and CDR2: MNHEY, SVGAGI. CDR3 amino acids: CASSYSASYEQYF. In nucleotides, the CDR3 is TGTGCCAGCAGTTACTCCGCCTCCTACGAGCAGTACTTC.

J is TRBJ2-7 and V is TRBV30; TRBD1 is a possible D gene (6 bases). The V gene's germline CDR1 is GTSNPN and CDR2 SVGIG (reference sequence). This CDR3 is built from 13 residues. The V and J ends lost 5 bases and 2 bases respectively, with 13 bases between them. This CDR3 is CAWAQGGTYEQYF. CDR3 nucleotide sequence: TGTGCCTGGGCGCAAGGGGGAACCTACGAGCAGTACTTC.

The rearrangement links TRBV27 to TRBJ2-3; D is uncertain. The length of the CDR3 is 15 residues. The germline CDR1 and CDR2 sequences are MNHEY and SMNVEV (reference sequence). The ends were cut back, 5 bases at V and 1 base at J, with 13 bases in the middle. The DNA of the CDR3 is TGTGCCAGCAGTCTTCCAGGATCCGGCACAGATACGCAGTATTTT. Its translation: CASSLPGSGTDTQYF.

The chain couples TRBV6-1 to TRBJ2-1; 7 bases are a match to TRBD1. Unmatched junction bases numbered 3, after V lost 4 bases and J lost 3 bases. Germline CDR1 MNHNS, CDR2 SASEGT. The CDR3 is 14 amino acids. CDR3 sequence: CASSGDSFYNEQFF. The CDR3 bases are TGTGCCAGCAGTGGGGACAGTTTCTACAATGAGCAGTTCTTC.

V is TRBV7-3 and J is TRBJ2-1; TRBD1 agrees at 8 bases. V trimming: 5 bases; J trimming: 5 bases; junction bases outside the gene matches: 11. Germline CDR1 reads SGHTA; CDR2 reads FQGTGA. The CDR3 covers 16 residues. CDR3 residues: CASSAEPGGSDNEQFF. As DNA, the CDR3 is TGTGCCAGCAGCGCCGAACCAGGGGGCTCGGACAATGAGCAGTTCTTC.

The chain recombines TRBV27 with TRBJ2-1; a possible D gene is TRBD2 (6 bases). The germline V gene encodes CDR1 MNHEY and CDR2 SMNVEV (reference sequence). The length of the CDR3 is 16 residues. V was cut by 5 bases and J by 5 bases, with 19 bases left in between. For the CDR3, the DNA is TGTGCCAGCAGTCTGGGACCAGCGGGTCTCGACAATGAGCAGTTCTTC. Residues: CASSLGPAGLDNEQFF.

This chain uses TRBV2 with TRBJ2-2; TRBD1 or TRBD2 may be the D gene (5 bases each). CDR1 is SNHLY and CDR2 is FYNNEI in the germline V gene. The V and J ends lost 4 bases and 0 bases respectively, with 12 bases between them. CDR3 length equals 16 residues. This CDR3 reads CASSVARGANTGELFF. CDR3 in DNA: TGTGCCAGCAGTGTAGCTCGAGGGGCGAACACCGGGGAGCTGTTTTTT. The full variable domain, with the rest looked up from reference TRBV2 and TRBJ2-2, is EPEVTQTPSHQVTQMGQEVILRCVPISNHLYFYWYRQILGQKVEFLVSFYNNEISEKSEIFDDQFSVERPDGSNFTLKIRSTKLEDSAMYFCASSVARGANTGELFFGEGSRLTVL.

The J gene is TRBJ1-4, the V gene TRBV27; the D gene is possibly TRBD1 (5 bases). The CDR3 has 14 residues. Germline CDR1 and CDR2: MNHEY and SMNVEV (reference sequence). With 3 bases removed from V and 5 bases from J, the gap between germline ends came to 10 bases. The CDR3 here is CASSFWGGNEKLFF. For the CDR3, the DNA is TGTGCCAGCAGTTTTTGGGGGGGGAATGAAAAACTGTTTTTT.

V is TRBV4-1 and J is TRBJ2-7, with a possible D match to TRBD2 (7 bases). This CDR3 is 14 amino acids long. V was clipped by 4 bases and J by 6 bases, with 16 bases between them. Germline loops: CDR1 MGHRA, CDR2 YSYEKL. In DNA, the CDR3 is TGCGCCAGCAGCCTACGTGGGGGGGGCGGCGAGCAGTACTTC. Protein sequence: CASSLRGGGGEQYF.

This chain connects TRBV5-1 to TRBJ2-1, with 12 bases identical to TRBD1. The CDR3 loop spans 17 amino acids. With V trimmed by 4 bases and J by 7 bases, 12 bases remained unmatched. The germline gives CDR1 SGHRS, CDR2 YFSETQ. The CDR3 loop is CASSISPGQGALNEQFF. The DNA of the CDR3 is TGCGCCAGCAGCATTTCCCCGGGACAGGGGGCGTTGAATGAGCAGTTCTTC. Full variable domain (outside the CDR3, taken from reference TRBV5-1 and TRBJ2-1): KAGVTQTPRYLIKTRGQQVTLSCSPISGHRSVSWYQQTPGQGLQFLFEYFSETQRNKGNFPGRFSGRQFSNSRSEMNVSTLELGDSALYLCASSISPGQGALNEQFFGPGTRLTVL.

This clone has just a few counts. The J gene is TRBJ2-6, the V gene TRBV23-1; D is perhaps TRBD1 (7 bases). TRBV23-1 counts as an open reading frame of uncertain function. V lost 1 base, J lost 0 bases, and 10 bases lay in between. The length of the CDR3 is 17 residues. The CDR3 here is CASSQFRGDSGANVLTF. As DNA, the CDR3 is TGCGCCAGCAGTCAATTCAGGGGGGACTCTGGGGCCAACGTCCTGACTTTC.

V is TRBV7-9 and J is TRBJ2-1; TRBD2 is a possible D gene (5 bases). Trimming took 3 bases from V and 10 from J, leaving 16 bases between them. Per the germline V gene, CDR1 is SEHNR and CDR2 is FQNEAQ (reference sequence). This CDR3 is built from 14 residues. CDR3 in amino acids: CASSFSISDPEQFF. Written as DNA, the CDR3 is TGTGCCAGCAGCTTTAGTATTAGCGACCCCGAGCAGTTCTTC. The full variable domain, completed using reference TRBV7-9 and TRBJ2-1, is DTGVSQNPRHKITKRGQNVTFRCDPISEHNRLYWYRQTLGQGPEFLTYFQNEAQLEKSRLLSDRFSAERPKGSFSTLEIQRTEQGDSAMYLCASSFSISDPEQFFGPGTRLTVL.

V and J are TRBV12-5 and TRBJ1-1, with 8 bases lining up with TRBD1. The CDR3 is 14 residues long. The V and J ends lost 5 bases and 7 bases, in that order; junction bases with no gene match: 9. The germline CDR1 and CDR2 sequences are LGHNT and FRNRAP. The CDR3 bases are TGTGCTAGTGGTCCCGGACAGGGTGACATTGAAGCTTTCTTT. It translates to CASGPGQGDIEAFF.

The rearrangement links TRBV10-2 to TRBJ1-1, with 10 bases aligning to TRBD1. This CDR3 has 19 residues. Trimming at V came to 0 bases and at J to 0 bases, leaving 10 bases not matched to a gene. Looked up from germline, CDR1 is WSHSY and CDR2 is SAAADI. For the CDR3, the DNA is TGCGCCAGCAGTGAGTCCTCGACCGGGACAGGGGACCTGAACACTGAAGCTTTCTTT. As protein: CASSESSTGTGDLNTEAFF.

The rearrangement links TRBV11-2 to TRBJ1-1; 8 bases align to TRBD1. The length of the CDR3 is 14 residues. Germline lookup yields CDR1 SGHAT and CDR2 FQNNGV. The V gene end was trimmed by 6 bases and the J gene end by 5 bases; junction bases not matched to a gene: 8. This CDR3 reads CASRLGRGRTEAFF. The CDR3 nucleotides read TGTGCCAGCAGGCTCGGCAGGGGGCGGACTGAAGCTTTCTTT.

The chain joins TRBV7-9 to TRBJ2-1; D tentatively reads TRBD1 or TRBD2 (5 bases each). CDR3 size: 13 residues. The V and J ends lost 7 bases and 7 bases respectively, with 14 bases between them. Germline V lookup: CDR1 SEHNR, CDR2 FQNEAQ (reference sequence). The CDR3 is CASNAPGANEQFF. In nucleotides, the CDR3 is TGTGCCAGCAACGCCCCCGGGGCGAATGAGCAGTTCTTC.

CDR3 residues: CASSESAGTFNQPQHF. The DNA for the CDR3 is TGTGCCAGCAGTGAATCGGCCGGGACTTTCAATCAGCCCCAGCATTTT. V is TRBV2 and J is TRBJ1-5; a weak D match, TRBD1 (5 bases). Germline CDR1 reads SNHLY; CDR2 reads FYNNEI. Trimming took 2 bases from V and 3 from J, leaving 14 bases between them. This CDR3 is built from 16 residues.